This T cell receptor beta chain originates from a study of OX40 agonist ivuxolimab in advanced cancers. About the study: Given to patients was ivuxolimab, an agonistic anti-OX40 (CD134) antibody. At 0.01 to 10 mg/kg, ivuxolimab was administered intravenously to patients every 2 weeks. Patients with hepatocellular carcinoma, melanoma, renal cell or head and neck cancer made up the dose-escalation patients.

Produced via immunoSEQ multiplex PCR; TCRdb's table is partial and in-frame only. The sample records about 120,000 clones, around 93% being singletons. Patients with autoimmune history or systemic immunosuppression were excluded. The germline V gene encodes CDR1 MDHEN and CDR2 SYDVKM. The CDR3 is 17 amino acids. V shed 3 bases and J shed 4 bases, with 19 bases lying between them. This TCR derives from an adult with an advanced solid tumor such as melanoma, head and neck, liver or kidney cancer. This chain uses TRBV28 with TRBJ1-5, with D perhaps matching TRBD1 (6 bases). The input for sequencing was CD4+ or CD8+ T cells sorted from blood, taken in a trial of the OX40 agonist ivuxolimab. As DNA, the CDR3 is TGTGCCAGCAGTTTCCGGACCCGGGGGGCGCTTAATCAGCCCCAGCATTTT. This encodes CASSFRTRGALNQPQHF.